The 10 T cell receptor beta chains given below trace back to one sample, sequenced in a study of blood T cell repertoires in COVID-19. The assay was immunoSEQ multiplex PCR, and TCRdb's table has in-frame clones only and misses some. The sample yields about 310,000 clones, around nine tenths seen once. Material for sequencing was PBMCs or T cells enriched from blood (not recorded which). Receptors originate from a man aged 55-75 years who had recovered from COVID-19.

The V gene is TRBV6-5, the J gene TRBJ2-5; 11 bases line up with TRBD1. Germline loops: CDR1 MNHEY, CDR2 SVGAGI. The V and J ends lost 5 bases and 2 bases, in that order; junction bases with no gene match: 1. The CDR3 sequence is 14 residues long. This chain's CDR3 is CASSRDRGQETQYF. The CDR3 bases are TGTGCCAGCAGTAGGGACAGGGGGCAAGAGACCCAGTACTTC.

The CDR3 DNA sequence: TGTGCCAGCAGCCCAGGACAGGGACCCTACGAGCAGTACTTC. Its translation is CASSPGQGPYEQYF. The chain is built from TRBV7-6 and TRBJ2-7; 8 bases are a match to TRBD1. Germline CDR1 SGHVS, CDR2 FNYEAQ. CDR3 length: 14 residues. With 5 bases clipped from V and 2 bases from J, the junction kept 5 bases outside the gene matches.

The rearrangement uses TRBV7-9 and TRBJ1-6, with 9 bases aligning to TRBD1. The CDR3 totals 17 residues. Germline V gene lookup returns CDR1 SEHNR and CDR2 FQNEAQ (reference sequence). V lost 1 base to trimming and J lost 7 bases; unmatched junction nucleotides: 8. The CDR3: CASSLDPWGTGNSPLHF. CDR3 in DNA: TGTGCCAGCAGCTTAGATCCGTGGGGGACAGGGAATTCACCCCTCCACTTT.

V and J are TRBV5-1 and TRBJ1-1; 9 nucleotides align to TRBD1. This CDR3 is built from 14 residues. The germline gives CDR1 SGHRS, CDR2 YFSETQ. After removal of 4 bases from V and 8 bases from J, the junction contained 9 bases not matched to a gene. In DNA form, the CDR3 reads TGCGCCAGCAGCCAGATGACAGGGGGAAGGGAAGCTTTCTTT. It is translated as CASSQMTGGREAFF.

The chain is built from TRBV2 and TRBJ2-1, with 7 bases matching TRBD2. Germline V lookup: CDR1 SNHLY, CDR2 FYNNEI. The CDR3 is 13 residues long. After removal of 3 bases from V and 9 bases from J, the junction contained 5 bases not matched to a gene. The CDR3 loop is CASSDREVGEQFF. The CDR3 DNA sequence: TGTGCCAGCAGTGATCGGGAGGTGGGTGAGCAGTTCTTC.

This chain uses TRBV7-6 with TRBJ1-6; TRBD1 agrees at 10 bases. The CDR3 sequence is 14 residues long. Per germline, CDR1 SGHVS and CDR2 FNYEAQ. The V gene end was trimmed by 4 bases and the J gene end by 7 bases; junction bases not matched to a gene: 1. The CDR3 nucleotides are TGTGCCAGCAGCTGGGGACAGGGGAATTCACCCCTCCACTTT. Its translation is CASSWGQGNSPLHF.

This chain uses TRBV11-1 with TRBJ2-1; 10 bases are a match to TRBD2. V shed 5 bases, J shed 5 bases, and the junction held 9 bases outside the gene matches. Germline lookup yields CDR1 SGHAT and CDR2 FQDESV (reference sequence). The CDR3 is made up of 16 amino acids. Written as DNA, the CDR3 is TGTGCCAGCAGCCTCCAGACGGGACTAGCGAACAATGAGCAGTTCTTC. Translated, it gives CASSLQTGLANNEQFF.

V gene TRBV7-2 combines with J gene TRBJ2-5, with 15 bases that match TRBD2. Germline V gene lookup returns CDR1 SGHTA and CDR2 FQGNSA. Trimming at V came to 5 bases and at J to 5 bases, leaving 9 bases not matched to a gene. The CDR3 contains 17 residues. The CDR3 sequence: CASSPGLAGGPEETQYF. CDR3 bases: TGTGCCAGCAGCCCCGGACTAGCGGGAGGGCCTGAGGAGACCCAGTACTTC.

The chain combines TRBV19 with TRBJ2-7, with 9 bases that match TRBD1. V lost 5 bases and J lost 1; bases outside the gene matches: 15. Germline lookup yields CDR1 LNHDA and CDR2 SQIVND (reference sequence). The CDR3 has 18 amino acids. In DNA, the CDR3 is TGTGCCAGTAGTCCGCGTCCCGGGACAGGGATGGGATCCTACGAGCAGTACTTC. Its translation: CASSPRPGTGMGSYEQYF.

The chain is built from TRBV5-1 and TRBJ1-3, with 10 bases identical to TRBD1. The V and J ends lost 4 bases and 2 bases, in that order; junction bases with no gene match: 6. The CDR3 length is 16 residues. Looked up from germline, CDR1 is SGHRS and CDR2 is YFSETQ. CDR3 sequence reads: CASSPGGTGAGNTIYF. As DNA, the CDR3 is TGCGCCAGCAGCCCCGGGGGGACAGGGGCTGGAAACACCATATATTTT.